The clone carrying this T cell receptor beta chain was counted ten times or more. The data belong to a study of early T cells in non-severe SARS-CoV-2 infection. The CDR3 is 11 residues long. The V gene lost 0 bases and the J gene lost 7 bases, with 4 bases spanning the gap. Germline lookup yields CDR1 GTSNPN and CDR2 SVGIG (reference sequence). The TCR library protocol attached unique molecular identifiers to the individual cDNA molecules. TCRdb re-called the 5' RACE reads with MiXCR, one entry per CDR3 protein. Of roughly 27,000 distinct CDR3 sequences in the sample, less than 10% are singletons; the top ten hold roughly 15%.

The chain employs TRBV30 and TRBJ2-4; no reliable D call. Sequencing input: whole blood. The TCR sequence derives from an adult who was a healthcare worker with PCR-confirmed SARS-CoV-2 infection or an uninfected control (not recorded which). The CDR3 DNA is TGTGCCTGGAGTGTACTGAACATTCAGTACTTC. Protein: CAWSVLNIQYF.